Listed below are T cell receptor beta chains from one sample, sequenced in a study of T cells in Graves' hyperthyroidism and ophthalmopathy. Using its own MiXCR run on the multiplex PCR reads, TCRdb lists one record per CDR3 protein. The sample has hundreds of thousands of distinct CDR3 sequences, just under 45% seen once. What was sequenced was peripheral blood or thyroid tissue (not recorded which). The source of these receptors is an adult man with Graves' disease, either hyperthyroidism or ophthalmopathy (not recorded which). Each CDR3 is given with its conserved first and last residue. The D gene is left open where the match is weak. Clone size is shown for a subset of rows, as once, few, many or a class of expanded clone.

clone size	V gene	J gene	D gene	CDR3 DNA	CDR3 protein
.	TRBV7-9	TRBJ1-2	.	TGTGCCAGCAGCTCAGGCGGACACACCTATGGCTACACCTTC	CASSSGGHTYGYTF
.	TRBV20-1	TRBJ1-5	.	TGCAGTGCCATCGGAGGGGGCAATCAGCCCCAGCATTTT	CSAIGGGNQPQHF
.	TRBV7-8	TRBJ2-7	TRBD1	TGTGCCAGTAGCCCAGGCTTCGGACAGGCCTACAAGCAGTACTTC	CASSPGFGQAYKQYF
many	TRBV20-1	TRBJ2-7	.	TGCAGTGCTAGAGATCTCGCAGGCAGCTCCTACGAGCAGTACTTC	CSARDLAGSSYEQYF
few	TRBV7-8	TRBJ2-7	TRBD2	TGCGCCAGCAGCCAAGTCGCGGGAGCCCCCTACGAGCAGTACTTC	CASSQVAGAPYEQYF
few	TRBV29-1	TRBJ1-2	.	TGCAGTGTGACAGGCTCAAGCTATGGCTACACCTTC	CSVTGSSYGYTF
.	TRBV7-1	TRBJ1-6	.	TGTGCCAGCAGCTCGGACGGGTCCTATAATTCACCCCTCCACTTT	CASSSDGSYNSPLHF
.	TRBV29-1	TRBJ2-7	TRBD1	TGCAGCGTTGAAGACAGGGGGGAGCAGTACTTC	CSVEDRGEQYF
.	TRBV7-9	TRBJ1-4	.	TGCGCCAGCAGCCACGGGACTCCCTCGCCCTTGTTTAATGAAAAACTGTTTTTT	CASSHGTPSPLFNEKLFF
many	TRBV24-1	TRBJ1-2	TRBD1	TGTGCCACCAGGCCGACAGGGAAAGATGGCTACACCTTC	CATRPTGKDGYTF
.	TRBV6-1	TRBJ2-7	TRBD1	TGTGCCAGCTCACACGGAACAGGGGACGAGCAGTACTTC	CASSHGTGDEQYF
.	TRBV9	TRBJ1-1	TRBD1	TGTGCCAGCAGTCCCCGGACAGGGAGGAACACTGAAGCTTTCTTT	CASSPRTGRNTEAFF
.	TRBV6-1	TRBJ2-7	TRBD2	TGTGCCAGCAGTGAAGCACGACTAGCGCGCGAGCAGTACTTC	CASSEARLAREQYF
many	TRBV7-8	TRBJ2-7	.	TGTGCCAGCAGCTTAGACGGCGAGCAGTACTTC	CASSLDGEQYF
.	TRBV7-8	TRBJ1-4	.	TGTGCCAGCAGCCCCTTCAACGATCGGAGAGGGAAGTTTTTT	CASSPFNDRRGKFF
.	TRBV7-9	TRBJ2-7	.	TGTGCCAGCAGTTTACAGCTGACGTCTCCCGTATGGGGCGAGCAGTACTTC	CASSLQLTSPVWGEQYF
.	TRBV7-9	TRBJ1-1	TRBD1	TGTGCCAGCAGCTTAGTCGGCGGGACAGGGACGCACACTGAAGCTTTCTTT	CASSLVGGTGTHTEAFF